This T cell receptor (beta chain) was captured in a study of CD8 T cells in Susac syndrome. The authors carried out high-throughput sequencing of TCR beta. They applied it to CD8+ and CD4+ T cells obtained from blood. Relapsing-remitting disease, either stable or active, was present in the multiple sclerosis controls, who were treatment-naive patients. The CDR3 is 14 amino acids. J was trimmed by 2 bases and V by 6 bases; bases with no gene match: 7. It was with random hexamers that roughly 0.5 to 1 ug RNA was reverse transcribed. The CDR3 of TCR beta was amplified by immunoSEQ multiplex PCR across 54 Vbeta and 13 Jbeta. A single record per CDR3 protein comes from TCRdb applying MiXCR to the immunoSEQ multiplex PCR reads. The repertoire holds roughly 400,000 distinct CDR3 sequences, with approximately 85% as singletons.

Sequencing was done on a sample of CD8+ T cells from PBMCs. The sequence derives from a human donor with multiple sclerosis. The genes are TRBV12-3 or TRBV12-4 and TRBJ2-7, with 7 bases identical to TRBD1. The CDR3 loop is CASSPTGQAYEQYF. The CDR3 DNA sequence: TGTGCCAGCAGCCCAACCGGACAGGCCTACGAGCAGTACTTC.